This TCR beta chain was sequenced in a study of beta chain features in type 1 diabetes. Study observations and caveats: Naive, central memory and Treg TCRB repertoires appeared more alike in patients than in healthy donors.

The ends were cut back, 0 bases at V and 0 bases at J, with 5 bases in the middle. The CDR3 length is 15 residues. Germline V lookup: CDR1 SGHDN, CDR2 FVKESK. Comment on this clone: Antigen unknown.

Expressed TCRB transcripts were sequenced because the isolated RNA had all been reverse transcribed beforehand. Sequencing was performed with immunoSEQ multiplex PCR; in TCRdb, only in-frame clones are kept and a portion is missing. The sample has 200,000 to 250,000 clones, 68% seen once. Heparinised blood was drawn once per donor, averaging around 120 mL. CD4+ naive, central memory, regulatory and stem cell-like memory subsets were isolated by sorting on CD45RO/CCR7/CD25/CD127/CD95/CD27. Post-sort purity exceeded 95% for all sorted populations. The sequenced material came from naive CD4+ T cells from blood. This sequence originates from a man aged 30-40 years in good health. The rearrangement joins TRBV14 to TRBJ1-4; D uncertain. The CDR3 region has the DNA TGTGCCAGCAGCCAAGATTTAACAACTAATGAAAAACTGTTTTTT. Translated, it gives CASSQDLTTNEKLFF.